This entry features one T cell receptor beta chain sequence. The sample comes from a study of blood T cell dynamics during melanoma immunotherapy. Time point: week 3, after first cycle of checkpoint inhibitor. This table comes from immunoSEQ multiplex PCR, and its TCRdb copy is limited to in-frame clones, with some not included. This table holds under 6,500 clones, approximately 84% found once. The source is a human donor with melanoma. Some clones in this sample may be carry-over from other donors' samples. The source material was blood, sampled from a patient treated with checkpoint blockade.

The CDR3 bases are TGTGCCAGCAGAGATCAGGGGGCAAACGAGCAGTACTTC. This sequence encodes CASRDQGANEQYF. This chain joins TRBV28 and TRBJ2-7, with 8 bases that match TRBD1. Trimming cost V 6 bases and J 5 bases; bases outside gene matches: 6. This CDR3 spans 13 amino acids. The germline V gene encodes CDR1 MDHEN and CDR2 SYDVKM.